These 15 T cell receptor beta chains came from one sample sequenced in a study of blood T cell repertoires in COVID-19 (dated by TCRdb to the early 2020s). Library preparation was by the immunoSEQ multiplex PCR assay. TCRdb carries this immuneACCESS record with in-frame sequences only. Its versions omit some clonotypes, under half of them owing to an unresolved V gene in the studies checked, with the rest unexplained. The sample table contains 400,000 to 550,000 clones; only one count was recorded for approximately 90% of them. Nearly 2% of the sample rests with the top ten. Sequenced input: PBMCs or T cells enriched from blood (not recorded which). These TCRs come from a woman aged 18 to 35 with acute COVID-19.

The CDR3 region is CASSLGLAGVLSYEQYF. As DNA, the CDR3 is TGTGCCAGCAGCCTTGGACTAGCGGGAGTATTGTCCTACGAGCAGTACTTC. The chain uses TRBV7-9 and TRBJ2-7; 13 positions agree with TRBD2. V was pared by 5 bases and J by 1 base, with 8 bases of the junction left unmatched. The V gene's germline CDR1 is SEHNR and CDR2 FQNEAQ (reference sequence). This CDR3 contains 17 residues.

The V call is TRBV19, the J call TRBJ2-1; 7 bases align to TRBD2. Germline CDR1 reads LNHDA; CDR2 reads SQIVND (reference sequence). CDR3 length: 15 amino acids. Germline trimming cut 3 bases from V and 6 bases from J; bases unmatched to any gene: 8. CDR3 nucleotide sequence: TGTGCCAGTAGTATTAGTAGCGGGCCACCCAATGAGCAGTTCTTC. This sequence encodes CASSISSGPPNEQFF.

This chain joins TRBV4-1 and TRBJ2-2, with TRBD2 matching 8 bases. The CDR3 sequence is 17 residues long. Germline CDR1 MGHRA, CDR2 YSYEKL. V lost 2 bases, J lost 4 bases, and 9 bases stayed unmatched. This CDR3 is CASSQTWLAGSTGELFF. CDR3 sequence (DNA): TGCGCCAGCAGCCAAACCTGGCTAGCGGGCTCCACCGGGGAGCTGTTTTTT.

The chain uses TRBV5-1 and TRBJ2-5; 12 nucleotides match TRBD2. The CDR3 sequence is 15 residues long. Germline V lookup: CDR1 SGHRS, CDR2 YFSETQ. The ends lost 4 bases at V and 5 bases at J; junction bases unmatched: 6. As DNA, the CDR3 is TGCGCCAGCAGCGAGACTAGCGGGGGTTTGGAGACCCAGTACTTC. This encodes CASSETSGGLETQYF.

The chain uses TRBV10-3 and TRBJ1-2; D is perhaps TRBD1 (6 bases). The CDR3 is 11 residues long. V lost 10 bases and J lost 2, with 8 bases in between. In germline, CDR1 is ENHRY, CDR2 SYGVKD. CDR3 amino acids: CATGQNYGYTF. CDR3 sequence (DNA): TGTGCCACCGGACAGAACTATGGCTACACCTTC.

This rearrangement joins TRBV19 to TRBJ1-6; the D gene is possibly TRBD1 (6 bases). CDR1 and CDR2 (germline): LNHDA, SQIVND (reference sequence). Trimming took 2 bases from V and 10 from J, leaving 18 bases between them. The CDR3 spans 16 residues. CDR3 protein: CASSIRGGISPSPLHF. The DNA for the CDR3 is TGTGCCAGTAGTATAAGGGGGGGGATCTCTCCCTCACCCCTCCACTTT.

CDR3 nucleotides: TGTGCCAGCAGCCTCGGGATCGCTAGCACAGATACGCAGTATTTT. Translated: CASSLGIASTDTQYF. The chain has TRBV9 and TRBJ2-3; perhaps TRBD2 as D (5 bases). Per germline, CDR1 SGDLS and CDR2 YYNGEE. Trimming took 4 bases from V and 0 from J, leaving 12 bases between them. The CDR3 sequence is 15 residues long.

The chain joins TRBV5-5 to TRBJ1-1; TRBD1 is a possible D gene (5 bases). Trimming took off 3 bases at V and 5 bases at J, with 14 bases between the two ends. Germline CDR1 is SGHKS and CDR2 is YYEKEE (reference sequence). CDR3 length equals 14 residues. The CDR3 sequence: CASSSGFGGTEAFF. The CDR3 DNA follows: TGTGCCAGCAGCTCGGGGTTCGGGGGAACTGAAGCTTTCTTT.

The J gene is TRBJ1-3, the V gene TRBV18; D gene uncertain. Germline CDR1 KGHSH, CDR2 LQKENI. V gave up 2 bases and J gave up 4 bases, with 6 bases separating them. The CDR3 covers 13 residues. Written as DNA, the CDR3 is TGTGCCAGCTCACCAGGCGGGGGAAACACCATATATTTT. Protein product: CASSPGGGNTIYF.

CDR3 amino acids: CASSLELAGLTDTQYF. CDR3 in DNA: TGTGCCAGCAGCTTGGAGCTAGCGGGCCTCACAGATACGCAGTATTTT. The J gene is TRBJ2-3, the V gene TRBV5-6; 8 positions agree with TRBD2. Unmatched junction bases numbered 5, after V lost 0 bases and J lost 2 bases. The CDR3 length is 16 residues. CDR1 is SGHDT, CDR2 YYEEEE, per germline.

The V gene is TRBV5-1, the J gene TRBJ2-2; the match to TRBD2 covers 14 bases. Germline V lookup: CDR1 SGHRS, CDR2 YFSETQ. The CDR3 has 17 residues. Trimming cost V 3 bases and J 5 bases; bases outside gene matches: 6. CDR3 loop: CASSSLGLAGVTGELFF. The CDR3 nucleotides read TGCGCCAGCAGCTCGTTGGGACTAGCGGGAGTTACCGGGGAGCTGTTTTTT.

This chain's CDR3 is CASSETGRRSTEAFF. The CDR3 nucleotides read TGTGCCAGCTCAGAGACAGGGAGAAGGAGCACTGAAGCTTTCTTT. This sequence joins TRBV18 and TRBJ1-1; 7 bases match TRBD1. The germline CDR1 and CDR2 sequences are KGHSH and LQKENI. The CDR3 has 15 residues. J was trimmed by 4 bases and V by 5 bases; bases with no gene match: 10. The entire variable domain, with the rest obtained from reference TRBV18 and TRBJ1-1, is as follows: NAGVMQNPRHLVRRRGQEARLRCSPMKGHSHVYWYRQLPEEGLKFMVYLQKENIIDESGMPKERFSAEFPKEGPSILRIQQVVRGDSAAYFCASSETGRRSTEAFFGQGTRLTVV.

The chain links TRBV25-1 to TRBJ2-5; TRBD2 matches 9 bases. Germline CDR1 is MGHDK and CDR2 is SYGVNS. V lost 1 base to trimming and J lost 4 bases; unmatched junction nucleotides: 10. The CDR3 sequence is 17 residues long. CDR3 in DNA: TGTGCCAGCAGTGAATCCCAGGGAGTAGCGGGAGCAGAGACCCAGTACTTC. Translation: CASSESQGVAGAETQYF. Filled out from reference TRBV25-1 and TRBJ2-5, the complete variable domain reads EADIYQTPRYLVIGTGKKITLECSQTMGHDKMYWYQQDPGMELHLIHYSYGVNSTEKGDLSSESTVSRIRTEHFPLTLESARPSHTSQYLCASSESQGVAGAETQYFGPGTRLLVL.

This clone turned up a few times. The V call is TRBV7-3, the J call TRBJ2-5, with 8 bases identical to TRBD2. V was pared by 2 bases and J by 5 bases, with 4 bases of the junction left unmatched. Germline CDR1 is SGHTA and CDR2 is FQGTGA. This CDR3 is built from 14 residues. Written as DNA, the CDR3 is TGTGCCAGCAGCTTATCGGGGGGGCACGAGACCCAGTACTTC. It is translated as CASSLSGGHETQYF. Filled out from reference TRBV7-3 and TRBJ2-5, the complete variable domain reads GAGVSQTPSNKVTEKGKYVELRCDPISGHTALYWYRQSLGQGPEFLIYFQGTGAADDSGLPNDRFFAVRPEGSVSTLKIQRTERGDSAVYLCASSLSGGHETQYFGPGTRLLVL.

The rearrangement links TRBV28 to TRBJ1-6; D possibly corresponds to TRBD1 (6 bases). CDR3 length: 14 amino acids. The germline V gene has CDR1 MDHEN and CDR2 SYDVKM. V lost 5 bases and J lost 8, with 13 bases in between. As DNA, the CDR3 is TGTGCCAGCAGTATAGGACAGAATGATTCACCCCTCCACTTT. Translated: CASSIGQNDSPLHF.